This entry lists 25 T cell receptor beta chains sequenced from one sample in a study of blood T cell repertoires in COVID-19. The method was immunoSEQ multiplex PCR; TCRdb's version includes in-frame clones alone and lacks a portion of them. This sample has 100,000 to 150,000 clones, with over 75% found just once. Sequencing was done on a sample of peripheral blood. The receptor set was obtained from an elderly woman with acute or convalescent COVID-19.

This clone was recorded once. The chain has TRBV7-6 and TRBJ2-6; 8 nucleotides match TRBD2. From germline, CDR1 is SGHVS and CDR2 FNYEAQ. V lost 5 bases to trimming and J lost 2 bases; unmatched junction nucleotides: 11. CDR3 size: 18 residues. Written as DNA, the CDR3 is TGTGCCAGCAGCCCCCTCGGCGGGAGGAGCGCTGGGGCCAACGTCCTGACTTTC. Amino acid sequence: CASSPLGGRSAGANVLTF. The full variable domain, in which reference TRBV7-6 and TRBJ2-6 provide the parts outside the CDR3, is GAGVSQSPRYKVTKRGQDVALRCDPISGHVSLYWYRQALGQGPEFLTYFNYEAQQDKSGLPNDRFSAERPEGSISTLTIQRTEQRDSAMYRCASSPLGGRSAGANVLTFGAGSRLTVL.

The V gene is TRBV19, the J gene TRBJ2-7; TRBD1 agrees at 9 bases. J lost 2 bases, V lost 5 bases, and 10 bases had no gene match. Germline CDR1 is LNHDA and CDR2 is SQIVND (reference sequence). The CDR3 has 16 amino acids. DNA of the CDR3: TGTGCCAGTAGTCCAGACAGGGGGTTTTTTACCTACGAGCAGTACTTC. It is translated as CASSPDRGFFTYEQYF.

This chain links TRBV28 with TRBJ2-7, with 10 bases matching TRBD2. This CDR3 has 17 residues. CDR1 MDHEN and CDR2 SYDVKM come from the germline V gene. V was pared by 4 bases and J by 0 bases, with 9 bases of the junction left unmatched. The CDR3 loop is CASSSPPGLATSYEQYF. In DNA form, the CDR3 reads TGTGCCAGCAGTTCCCCGCCGGGACTAGCGACCTCCTACGAGCAGTACTTC.

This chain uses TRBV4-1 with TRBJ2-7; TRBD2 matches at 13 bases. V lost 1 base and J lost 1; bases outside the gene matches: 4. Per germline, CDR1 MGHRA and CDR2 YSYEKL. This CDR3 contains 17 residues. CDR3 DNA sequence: TGCGCCAGCAGCCAAGCCGGACTAGCGGGGGAATCCTACGAGCAGTACTTC. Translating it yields CASSQAGLAGESYEQYF.

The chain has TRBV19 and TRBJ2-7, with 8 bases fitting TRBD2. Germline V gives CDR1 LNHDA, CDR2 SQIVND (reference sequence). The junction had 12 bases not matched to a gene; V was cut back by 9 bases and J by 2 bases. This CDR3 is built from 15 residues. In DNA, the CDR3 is TGTGCCAGCGACCAAGGAGCGGGAGTACCCTACGAGCAGTACTTC. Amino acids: CASDQGAGVPYEQYF.

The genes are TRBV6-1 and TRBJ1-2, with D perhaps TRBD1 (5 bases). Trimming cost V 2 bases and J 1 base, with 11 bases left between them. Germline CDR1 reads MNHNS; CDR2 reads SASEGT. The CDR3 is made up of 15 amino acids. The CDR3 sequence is CASSERGRDNYGYTF. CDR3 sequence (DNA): TGTGCCAGCAGTGAAAGGGGTAGGGATAACTATGGCTACACCTTC.

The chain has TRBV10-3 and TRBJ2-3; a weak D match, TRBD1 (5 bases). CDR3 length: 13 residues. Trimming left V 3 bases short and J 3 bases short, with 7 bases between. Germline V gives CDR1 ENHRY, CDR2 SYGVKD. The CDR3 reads CAISDGATDTQYF. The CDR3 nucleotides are TGTGCCATCAGTGATGGGGCGACAGATACGCAGTATTTT.

The chain's CDR3 is CASSLGTSGGQETQYF. Here the CDR3 DNA reads TGCGCCAGCAGCCTAGGGACTAGCGGAGGACAAGAGACCCAGTACTTC. The chain couples TRBV5-1 to TRBJ2-5; 11 nucleotides line up with TRBD2. With V trimmed by 4 bases and J by 2 bases, 7 bases remained unmatched. This CDR3 contains 16 residues. Per the germline V gene, CDR1 is SGHRS and CDR2 is YFSETQ. Full variable domain (outside the CDR3, taken from reference TRBV5-1 and TRBJ2-5): KAGVTQTPRYLIKTRGQQVTLSCSPISGHRSVSWYQQTPGQGLQFLFEYFSETQRNKGNFPGRFSGRQFSNSRSEMNVSTLELGDSALYLCASSLGTSGGQETQYFGPGTRLLVL.

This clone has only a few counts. The CDR3 nucleotides are TGTGCCAGCAGCTTTAACGGGGTCGGCTACACCTTC. This sequence encodes CASSFNGVGYTF. The genes are TRBV11-1 and TRBJ1-2; D gene ambiguous. CDR1 and CDR2 from the germline V gene are SGHAT and FQDESV (reference sequence). CDR3 length: 12 amino acids. Trimming removed 3 bases at V and 8 bases at J, with 10 bases between. Combining the CDR3 with reference TRBV11-1 and TRBJ1-2 gives the whole variable domain EAEVAQSPRYKITEKSQAVAFWCDPISGHATLYWYRQILGQGPELLVQFQDESVVDDSQLPKDRFSAERLKGVDSTLKIQPAELGDSAMYLCASSFNGVGYTFGSGTRLTVV.

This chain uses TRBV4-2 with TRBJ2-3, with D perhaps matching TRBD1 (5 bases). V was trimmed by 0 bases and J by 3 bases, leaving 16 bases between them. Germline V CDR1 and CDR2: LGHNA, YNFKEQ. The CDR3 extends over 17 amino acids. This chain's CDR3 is CASSQDPAGSSTDTQYF. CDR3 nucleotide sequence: TGTGCCAGCAGCCAAGATCCGGCAGGGTCGTCGACAGATACGCAGTATTTT.

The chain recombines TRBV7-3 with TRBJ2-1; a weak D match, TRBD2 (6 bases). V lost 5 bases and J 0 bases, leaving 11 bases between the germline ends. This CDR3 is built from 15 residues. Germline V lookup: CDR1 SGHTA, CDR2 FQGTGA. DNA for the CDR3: TGTGCCAGCAGCCCCGGGACTGCCTCCTACAATGAGCAGTTCTTC. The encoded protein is CASSPGTASYNEQFF.

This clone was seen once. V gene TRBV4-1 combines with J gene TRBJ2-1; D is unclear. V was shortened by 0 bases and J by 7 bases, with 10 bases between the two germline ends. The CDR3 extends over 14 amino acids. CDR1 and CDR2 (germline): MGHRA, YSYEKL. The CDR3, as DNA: TGCGCCAGCAGCCAAGACGTCGATAGAAATGAGCAGTTCTTC. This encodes CASSQDVDRNEQFF.

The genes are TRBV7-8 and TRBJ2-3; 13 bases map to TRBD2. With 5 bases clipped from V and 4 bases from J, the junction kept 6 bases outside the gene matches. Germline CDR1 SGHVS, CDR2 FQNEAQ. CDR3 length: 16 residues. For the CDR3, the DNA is TGTGCCAGCAGCCGGACTAGCGGGAGTTTCGCAGATACGCAGTATTTT. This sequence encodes CASSRTSGSFADTQYF.

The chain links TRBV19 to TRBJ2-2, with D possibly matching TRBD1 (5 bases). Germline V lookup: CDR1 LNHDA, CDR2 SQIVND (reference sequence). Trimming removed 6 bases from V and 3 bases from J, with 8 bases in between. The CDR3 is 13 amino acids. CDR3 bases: TGTGCCAGTAGGGCCAGGGACACCGGGGAGCTGTTTTTT. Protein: CASRARDTGELFF. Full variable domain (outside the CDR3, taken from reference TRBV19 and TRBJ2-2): DGGITQSPKYLFRKEGQNVTLSCEQNLNHDAMYWYRQDPGQGLRLIYYSQIVNDFQKGDIAEGYSVSREKKESFPLTVTSAQKNPTAFYLCASRARDTGELFFGEGSRLTVL.

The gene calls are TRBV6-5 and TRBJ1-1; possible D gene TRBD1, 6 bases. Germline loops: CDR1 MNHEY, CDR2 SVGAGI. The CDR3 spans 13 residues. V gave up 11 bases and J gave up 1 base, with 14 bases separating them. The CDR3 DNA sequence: TGTGCCGCGAGGGGGACAAAGAACACTGAAGCTTTCTTT. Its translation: CAARGTKNTEAFF.

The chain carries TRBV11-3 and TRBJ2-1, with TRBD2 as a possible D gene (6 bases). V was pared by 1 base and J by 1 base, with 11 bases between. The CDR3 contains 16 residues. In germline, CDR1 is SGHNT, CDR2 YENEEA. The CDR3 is CASSLGGSGSYNEQFF. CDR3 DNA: TGTGCCAGCAGCTTAGGAGGTAGCGGATCCTACAATGAGCAGTTCTTC.

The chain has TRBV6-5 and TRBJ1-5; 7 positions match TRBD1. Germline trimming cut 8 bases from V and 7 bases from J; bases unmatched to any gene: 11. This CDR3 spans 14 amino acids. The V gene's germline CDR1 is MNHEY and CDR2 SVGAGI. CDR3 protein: CASGRQGTGQPQHF. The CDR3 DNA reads TGTGCCAGCGGTAGACAGGGTACGGGCCAGCCCCAGCATTTT.

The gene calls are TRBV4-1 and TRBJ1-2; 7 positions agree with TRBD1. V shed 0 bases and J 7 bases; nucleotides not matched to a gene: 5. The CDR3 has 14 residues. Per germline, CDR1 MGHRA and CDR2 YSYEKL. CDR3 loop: CASSQDRGMIGYTF. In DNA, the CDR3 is TGCGCCAGCAGCCAAGACAGGGGGATGATTGGCTACACCTTC.

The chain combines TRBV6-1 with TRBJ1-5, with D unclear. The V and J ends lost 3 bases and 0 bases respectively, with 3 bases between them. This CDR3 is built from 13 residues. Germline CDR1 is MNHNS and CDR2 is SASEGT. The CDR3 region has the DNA TGTGCCAGCAGTGATAATAGCAATCAGCCCCAGCATTTT. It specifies CASSDNSNQPQHF.

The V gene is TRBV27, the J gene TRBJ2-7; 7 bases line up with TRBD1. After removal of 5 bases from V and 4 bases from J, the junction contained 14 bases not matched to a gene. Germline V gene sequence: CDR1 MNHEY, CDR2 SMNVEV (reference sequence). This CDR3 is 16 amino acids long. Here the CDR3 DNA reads TGTGCCAGCAGTCCCCTGGGTGACAGGGCGAGGTACGAGCAGTACTTC. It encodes CASSPLGDRARYEQYF.

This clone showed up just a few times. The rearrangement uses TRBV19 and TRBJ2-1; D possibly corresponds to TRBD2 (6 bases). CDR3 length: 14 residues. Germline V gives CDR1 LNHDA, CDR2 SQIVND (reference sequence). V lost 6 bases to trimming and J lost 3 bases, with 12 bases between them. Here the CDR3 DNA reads TGTGCCAGTAGGGTAGAGGACTACTACAATGAGCAGTTCTTC. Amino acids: CASRVEDYYNEQFF. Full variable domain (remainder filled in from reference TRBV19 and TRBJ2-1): DGGITQSPKYLFRKEGQNVTLSCEQNLNHDAMYWYRQDPGQGLRLIYYSQIVNDFQKGDIAEGYSVSREKKESFPLTVTSAQKNPTAFYLCASRVEDYYNEQFFGPGTRLTVL.

CDR3 nucleotide sequence: TGCAGCGCCTCCCTGGGACAGGGGGTCTACGAGCAGTACTTC. Amino acid sequence: CSASLGQGVYEQYF. V and J are TRBV29-1 and TRBJ2-7, with 11 bases fitting TRBD1. The length of the CDR3 is 14 residues. Germline-derived CDR1 and CDR2 are SQVTM and ANQGSEA. The J segment lost 3 bases and the V segment lost 7 bases, leaving 8 bases of the junction unmatched.

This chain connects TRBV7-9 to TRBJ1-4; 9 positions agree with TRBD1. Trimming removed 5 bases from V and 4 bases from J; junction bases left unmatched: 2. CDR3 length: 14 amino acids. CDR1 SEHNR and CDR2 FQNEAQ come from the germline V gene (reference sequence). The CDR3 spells CASSLDRGNEKLFF. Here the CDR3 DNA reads TGTGCCAGCAGCCTGGACAGGGGTAATGAAAAACTGTTTTTT.

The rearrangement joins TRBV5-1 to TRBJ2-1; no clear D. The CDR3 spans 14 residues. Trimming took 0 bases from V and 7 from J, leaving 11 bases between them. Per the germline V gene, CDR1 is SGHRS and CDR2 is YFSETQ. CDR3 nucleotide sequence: TGCGCCAGCAGCTTGGGGCCGGCGGTGAATGAGCAGTTCTTC. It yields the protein CASSLGPAVNEQFF.

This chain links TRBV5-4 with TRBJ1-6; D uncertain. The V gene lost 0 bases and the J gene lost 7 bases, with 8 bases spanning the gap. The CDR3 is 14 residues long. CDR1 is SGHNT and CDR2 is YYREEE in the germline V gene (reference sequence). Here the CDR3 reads CASSLEPLNSPLHF. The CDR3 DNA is TGTGCCAGCAGCTTGGAGCCGTTAAATTCACCCCTCCACTTT.